The next 2 T cell receptor beta chains were all read from a single sample in a study of T cell changes during pregnancy in multiple sclerosis. The protocol was immunoSEQ multiplex PCR, while the TCRdb copy is restricted to in-frame clones and leaves out a portion. Of about 40,000 clones listed, roughly 90% are singletons. Sequenced material: CD4+ T cells from peripheral blood mononuclear cells, taken in the third trimester of pregnancy. The receptors were gathered from a female donor with multiple sclerosis, enrolled in a pregnancy study.

V usage is TRBV6-1 and J usage is TRBJ2-1; no firm D call. Germline CDR1 is MNHNS and CDR2 is SASEGT. The CDR3 length is 12 residues. Trimming left V 1 base short and J 5 bases short, with 3 bases between. DNA of the CDR3: TGTGCCAGCAGTGAAGTAAACAATGAGCAGTTCTTC. Translated: CASSEVNNEQFF.

This chain connects TRBV20-1 to TRBJ1-1, with D perhaps TRBD1 (6 bases). This CDR3 spans 11 amino acids. Per the germline V gene, CDR1 is DFQATT and CDR2 is SNEGSKA (reference sequence). The CDR3 DNA reads as TGCGCTGGACAGCCGAACACTGAAGCTTTCTTT. Its translation is CAGQPNTEAFF.